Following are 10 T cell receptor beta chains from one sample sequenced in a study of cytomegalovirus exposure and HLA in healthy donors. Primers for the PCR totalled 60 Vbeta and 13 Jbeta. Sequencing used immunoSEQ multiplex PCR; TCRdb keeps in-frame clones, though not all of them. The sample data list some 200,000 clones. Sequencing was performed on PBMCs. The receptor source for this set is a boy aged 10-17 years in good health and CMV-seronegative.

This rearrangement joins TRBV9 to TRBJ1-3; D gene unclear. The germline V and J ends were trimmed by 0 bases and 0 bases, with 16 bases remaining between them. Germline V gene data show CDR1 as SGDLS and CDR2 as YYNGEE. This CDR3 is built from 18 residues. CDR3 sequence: CASSVGGSPSYSGNTIYF. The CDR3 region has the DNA TGTGCCAGCAGCGTAGGAGGCAGCCCCTCTTACTCTGGAAACACCATATATTTT. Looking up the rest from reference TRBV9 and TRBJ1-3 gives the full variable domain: DSGVTQTPKHLITATGQRVTLRCSPRSGDLSVYWYQQSLDQGLQFLIQYYNGEERAKGNILERFSAQQFPDLHSELNLSSLELGDSALYFCASSVGGSPSYSGNTIYFGEGSWLTVV.

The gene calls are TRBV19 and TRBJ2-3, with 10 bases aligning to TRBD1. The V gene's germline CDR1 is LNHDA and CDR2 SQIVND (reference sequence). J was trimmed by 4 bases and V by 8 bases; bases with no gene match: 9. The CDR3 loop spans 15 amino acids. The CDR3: CASFGRDRGADTQYF. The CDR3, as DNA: TGTGCCAGTTTTGGCCGGGACAGGGGCGCAGATACGCAGTATTTT.

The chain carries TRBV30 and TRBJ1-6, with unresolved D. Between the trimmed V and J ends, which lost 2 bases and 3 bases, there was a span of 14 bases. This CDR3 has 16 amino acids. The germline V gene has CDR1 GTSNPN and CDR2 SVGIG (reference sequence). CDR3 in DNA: TGTGCCTGGAGTTTAACGACAAACAGCTATAATTCACCCCTCCACTTT. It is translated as CAWSLTTNSYNSPLHF.

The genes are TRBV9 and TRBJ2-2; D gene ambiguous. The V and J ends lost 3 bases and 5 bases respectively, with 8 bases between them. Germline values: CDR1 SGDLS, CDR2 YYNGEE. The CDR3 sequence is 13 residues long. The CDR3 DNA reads TGTGCCAGCAGCGGACTCCCTACCGGGGAGCTGTTTTTT. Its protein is CASSGLPTGELFF.

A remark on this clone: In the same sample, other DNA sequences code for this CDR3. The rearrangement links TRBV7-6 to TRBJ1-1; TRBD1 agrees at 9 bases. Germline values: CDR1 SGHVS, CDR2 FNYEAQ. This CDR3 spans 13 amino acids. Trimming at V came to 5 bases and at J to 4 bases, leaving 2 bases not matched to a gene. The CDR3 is CASSETGGTEAFF. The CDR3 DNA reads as TGTGCCAGCAGCGAGACAGGGGGCACTGAAGCTTTCTTT.

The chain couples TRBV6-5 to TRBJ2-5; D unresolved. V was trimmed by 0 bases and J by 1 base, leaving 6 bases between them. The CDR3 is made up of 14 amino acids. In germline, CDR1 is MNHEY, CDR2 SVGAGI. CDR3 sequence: CASSYSASQETQYF. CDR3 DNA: TGTGCCAGCAGTTACTCGGCCTCCCAAGAGACCCAGTACTTC.

The CDR3 sequence: CASSLWPNTEAFF. The CDR3, as DNA: TGTGCCAGCAGCTTGTGGCCGAACACTGAAGCTTTCTTT. This chain uses TRBV7-6 with TRBJ1-1; D not resolved. Trimming shortened V by 3 bases and J by 1 base, and 6 bases separated the two germline ends. The CDR3 extends over 13 amino acids. The germline V gene has CDR1 SGHVS and CDR2 FNYEAQ.

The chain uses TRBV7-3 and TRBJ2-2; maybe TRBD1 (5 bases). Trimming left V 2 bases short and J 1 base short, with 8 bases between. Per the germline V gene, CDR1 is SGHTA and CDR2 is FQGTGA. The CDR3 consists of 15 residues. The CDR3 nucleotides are TGTGCCAGCAGCTTAGGGGCAGGGAACACCGGGGAGCTGTTTTTT. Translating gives CASSLGAGNTGELFF.

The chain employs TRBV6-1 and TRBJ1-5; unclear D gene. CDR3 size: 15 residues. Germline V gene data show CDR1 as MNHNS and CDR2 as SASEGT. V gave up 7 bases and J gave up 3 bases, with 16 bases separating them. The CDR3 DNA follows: TGTGCCAGCATTCTAGCGCCAGACTACAATCAGCCCCAGCATTTT. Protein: CASILAPDYNQPQHF.

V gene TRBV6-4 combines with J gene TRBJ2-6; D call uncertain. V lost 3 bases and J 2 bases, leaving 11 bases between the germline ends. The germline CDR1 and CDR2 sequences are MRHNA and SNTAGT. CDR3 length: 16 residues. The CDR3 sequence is CASSEVVFPGANVLTF. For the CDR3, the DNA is TGTGCCAGCAGTGAAGTAGTTTTTCCTGGGGCCAACGTCCTGACTTTC.